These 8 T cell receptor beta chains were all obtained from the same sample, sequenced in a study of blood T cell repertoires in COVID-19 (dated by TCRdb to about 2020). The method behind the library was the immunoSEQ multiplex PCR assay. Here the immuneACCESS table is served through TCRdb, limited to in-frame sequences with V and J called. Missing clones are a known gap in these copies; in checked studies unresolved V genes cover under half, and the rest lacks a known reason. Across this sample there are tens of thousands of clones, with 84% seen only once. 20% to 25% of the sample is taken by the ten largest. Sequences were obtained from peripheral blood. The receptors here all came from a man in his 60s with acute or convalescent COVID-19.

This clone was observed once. For the CDR3, the DNA is TGTGCCAGCAGCTCAGCCGGGGACCAAGAGACCCAGTACTTC. The encoded protein is CASSSAGDQETQYF. V is TRBV11-3 and J is TRBJ2-5; tentative D call: TRBD2 (5 bases). Trimming left V 4 bases short and J 0 bases short, with 9 bases between. There are 14 residues in the CDR3. CDR1 is SGHNT, CDR2 YENEEA, per germline.

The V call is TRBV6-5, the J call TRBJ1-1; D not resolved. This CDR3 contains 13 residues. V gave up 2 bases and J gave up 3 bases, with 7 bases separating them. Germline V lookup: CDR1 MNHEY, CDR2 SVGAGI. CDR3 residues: CASSYLGHTEAFF. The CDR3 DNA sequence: TGTGCCAGCAGTTACCTTGGGCACACTGAAGCTTTCTTT.

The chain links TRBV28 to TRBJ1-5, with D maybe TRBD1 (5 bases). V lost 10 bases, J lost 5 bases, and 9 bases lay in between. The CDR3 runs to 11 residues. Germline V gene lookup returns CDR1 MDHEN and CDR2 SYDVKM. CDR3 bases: TGTGCCACGGGGGGTTATCAGCCCCAGCATTTT. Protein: CATGGYQPQHF.

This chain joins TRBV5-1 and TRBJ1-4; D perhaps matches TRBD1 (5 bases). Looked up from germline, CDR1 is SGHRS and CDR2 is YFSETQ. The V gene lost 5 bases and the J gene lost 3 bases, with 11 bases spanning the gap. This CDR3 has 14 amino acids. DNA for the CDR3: TGCGCCAGCAGGCGGGGCGCTTCTAATGAAAAACTGTTTTTT. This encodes CASRRGASNEKLFF.

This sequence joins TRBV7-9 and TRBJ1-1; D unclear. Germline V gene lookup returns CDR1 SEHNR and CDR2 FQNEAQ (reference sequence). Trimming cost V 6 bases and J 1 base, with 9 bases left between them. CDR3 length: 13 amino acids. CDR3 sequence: CASSEGGNTEAFF. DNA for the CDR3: TGTGCCAGCAGTGAGGGAGGGAACACTGAAGCTTTCTTT. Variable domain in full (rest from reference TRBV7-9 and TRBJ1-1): DTGVSQNPRHKITKRGQNVTFRCDPISEHNRLYWYRQTLGQGPEFLTYFQNEAQLEKSRLLSDRFSAERPKGSFSTLEIQRTEQGDSAMYLCASSEGGNTEAFFGQGTRLTVV.

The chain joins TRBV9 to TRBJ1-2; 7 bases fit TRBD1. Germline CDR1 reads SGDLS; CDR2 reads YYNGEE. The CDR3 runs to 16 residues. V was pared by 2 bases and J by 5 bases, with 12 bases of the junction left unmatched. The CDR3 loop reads CASSVGTAPGAYGYTF. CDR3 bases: TGTGCCAGCAGCGTCGGGACAGCCCCAGGGGCTTATGGCTACACCTTC.

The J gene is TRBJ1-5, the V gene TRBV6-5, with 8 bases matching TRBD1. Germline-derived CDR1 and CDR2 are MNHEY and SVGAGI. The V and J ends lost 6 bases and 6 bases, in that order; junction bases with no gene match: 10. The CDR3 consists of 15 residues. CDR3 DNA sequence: TGTGCCAGCAGAACAGGACAGGGAGAAAGTCAGCCCCAGCATTTT. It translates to CASRTGQGESQPQHF.

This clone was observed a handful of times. The CDR3 sequence is CAITRAGDTGELFF. In DNA form, the CDR3 reads TGTGCCATCACTCGGGCAGGGGACACCGGGGAGCTGTTTTTT. The V and J genes are TRBV6-5 and TRBJ2-2; possible D gene TRBD1, 6 bases. The CDR3 extends over 14 amino acids. V gave up 10 bases and J gave up 3 bases, with 15 bases separating them. The germline V gene encodes CDR1 MNHEY and CDR2 SVGAGI.